The sequence of this TCR beta chain was determined in a study of cytomegalovirus exposure and HLA in healthy donors. Findings and limits, study-wide: The study designated about 160 TCR beta chains cytomegalovirus-associated. Other equally common chains were less clonally expanded than HLA-associated TCR beta chains, a later analysis showed. Immune exposure data for these donors was limited to CMV serostatus. Donors belonging to an Asian-associated ancestry cluster reportedly showed fewer N-insertions in productive TCRs than the roughly 680-donor mean, according to what a later analysis found.

As concerns this clone: Its cognate antigen is unknown.

The V gene's germline CDR1 is SGHTA and CDR2 FQGNSA. V lost 1 base to trimming and J lost 0 bases; unmatched junction nucleotides: 5. This CDR3 spans 16 amino acids. Vbeta (60) and Jbeta (13) primers were used in the PCR. TCRdb keeps only in-frame clones here, not all; method: immunoSEQ multiplex PCR. Its listing shows approximately 120,000 clones. Sequenced input: PBMCs. The receptor was isolated from a man between 35 and 55 years old in good health and CMV-seronegative. The chain carries TRBV7-2 and TRBJ2-7; the match to TRBD2 covers 8 bases. The CDR3 loop is CASSLVSGGSSYEQYF. The CDR3 DNA is TGTGCCAGCAGCTTAGTCTCGGGGGGGAGCTCCTACGAGCAGTACTTC.